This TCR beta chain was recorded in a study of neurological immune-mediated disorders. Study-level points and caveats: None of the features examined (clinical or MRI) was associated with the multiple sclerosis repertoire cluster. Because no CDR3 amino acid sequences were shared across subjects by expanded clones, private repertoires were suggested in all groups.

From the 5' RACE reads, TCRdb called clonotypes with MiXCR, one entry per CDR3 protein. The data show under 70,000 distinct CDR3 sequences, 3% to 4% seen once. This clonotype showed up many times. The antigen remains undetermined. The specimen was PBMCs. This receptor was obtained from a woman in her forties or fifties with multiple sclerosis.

CDR3: CASSLLGRGSTDTQYF. The CDR3 DNA is TGCGCCAGCAGCTTGCTGGGGCGGGGCTCCACAGATACGCAGTATTTT. This rearrangement joins TRBV5-1 to TRBJ2-3; possible D gene TRBD2, 6 bases. Trimming stripped 1 base from V and 2 bases from J, with 14 bases between. There are 16 residues in the CDR3. CDR1 is SGHRS and CDR2 is YFSETQ in the germline V gene.